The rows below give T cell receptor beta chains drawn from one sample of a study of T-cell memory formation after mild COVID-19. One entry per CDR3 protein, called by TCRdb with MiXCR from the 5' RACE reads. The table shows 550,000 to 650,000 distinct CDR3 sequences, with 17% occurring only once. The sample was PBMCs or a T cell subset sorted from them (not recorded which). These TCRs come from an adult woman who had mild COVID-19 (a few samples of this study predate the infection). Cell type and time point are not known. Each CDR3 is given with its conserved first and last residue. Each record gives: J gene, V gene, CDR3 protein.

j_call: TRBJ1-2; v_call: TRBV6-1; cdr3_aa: CASSEDGPRQGVYGYTF
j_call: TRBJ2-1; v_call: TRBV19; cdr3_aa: CASTTQGGSYNEQFF
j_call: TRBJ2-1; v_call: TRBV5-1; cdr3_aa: CASSRSQEQFF
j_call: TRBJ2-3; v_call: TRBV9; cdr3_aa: CASSFTSGSTFTDTQYF
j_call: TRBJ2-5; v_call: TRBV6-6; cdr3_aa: CASRVGAGKETQYF
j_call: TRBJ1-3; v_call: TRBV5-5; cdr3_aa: CASSSRPGQGAGNTIYF
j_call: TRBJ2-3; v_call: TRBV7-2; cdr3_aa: CASSRRGGQFTDTQYF
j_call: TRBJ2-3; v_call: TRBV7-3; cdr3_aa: CASSLTFGTGVVSTDTQYF
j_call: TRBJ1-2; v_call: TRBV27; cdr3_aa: CASSLSTGTNYGYTF
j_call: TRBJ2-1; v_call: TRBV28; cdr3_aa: CASSSQRAGISYNEQFF
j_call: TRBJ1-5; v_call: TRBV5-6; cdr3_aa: CASSEGQHNQPQHF
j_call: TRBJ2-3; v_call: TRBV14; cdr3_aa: CASSQRQGSTSTDTQYF
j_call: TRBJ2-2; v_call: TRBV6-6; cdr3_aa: CASRETSGSPGELFF
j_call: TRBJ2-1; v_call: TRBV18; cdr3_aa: CASSPPGRQVDEQFF
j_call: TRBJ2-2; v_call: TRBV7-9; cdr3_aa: CASSQPASGGARNTGELFF
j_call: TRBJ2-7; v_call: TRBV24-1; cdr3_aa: CATKGASNEQYF
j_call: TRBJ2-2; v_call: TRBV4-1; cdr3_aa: CASSQAGTGVYGELFF
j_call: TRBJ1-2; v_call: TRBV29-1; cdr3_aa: CSHLAWGTAYGYTF
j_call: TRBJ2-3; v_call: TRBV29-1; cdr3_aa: CSVSRGNTDTQYF
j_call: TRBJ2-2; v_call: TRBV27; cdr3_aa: CASRPDTNTGELFF
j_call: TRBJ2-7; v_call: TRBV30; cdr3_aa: CAWSGLAAHEQYF
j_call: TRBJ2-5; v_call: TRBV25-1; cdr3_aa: CASSDGGGETQYF
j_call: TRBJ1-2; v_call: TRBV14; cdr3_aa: CASSHLRTGDPEGYTF
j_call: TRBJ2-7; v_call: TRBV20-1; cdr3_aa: CSAKSDRAYEQYF
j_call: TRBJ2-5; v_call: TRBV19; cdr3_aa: CASSPRWGSQETQYF
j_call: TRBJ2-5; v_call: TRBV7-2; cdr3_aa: CASSLGGSPWDQYF
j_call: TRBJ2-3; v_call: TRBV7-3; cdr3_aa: CASSLSPAGGTDTQYF
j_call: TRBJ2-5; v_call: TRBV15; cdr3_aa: CATSRDRAQETQYF
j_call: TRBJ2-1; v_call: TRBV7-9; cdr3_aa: CASRPSDGRPVNEQFF
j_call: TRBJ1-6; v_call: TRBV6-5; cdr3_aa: CASRGTGSPSSYNSPLHF
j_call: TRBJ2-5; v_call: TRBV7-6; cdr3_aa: CASSTTSGWETQYF
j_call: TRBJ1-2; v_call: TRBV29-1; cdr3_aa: CSVEDLVGYTF
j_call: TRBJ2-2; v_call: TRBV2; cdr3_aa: CASKDRLHTGELFF
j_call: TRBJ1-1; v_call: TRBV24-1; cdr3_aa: CATSDFRGAAFF
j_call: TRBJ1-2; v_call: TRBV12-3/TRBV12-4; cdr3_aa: CASSSPPGLYGYTF
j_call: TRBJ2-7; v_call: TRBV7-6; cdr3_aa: CASSSSGGASYEQYF
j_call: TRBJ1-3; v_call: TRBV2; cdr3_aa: CASSEGPLRSTIYF
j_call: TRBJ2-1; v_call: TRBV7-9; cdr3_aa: CASSLVAPPGSEQFF
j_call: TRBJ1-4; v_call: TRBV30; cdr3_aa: CAWSVDRGGVDEKLFF
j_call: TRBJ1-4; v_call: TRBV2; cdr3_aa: CASSRSPGREEKLFF
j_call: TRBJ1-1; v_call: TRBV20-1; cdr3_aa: CSARVPGVNTEAFF
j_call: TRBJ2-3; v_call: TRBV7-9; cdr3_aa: CASSSGTSAIDTQYF